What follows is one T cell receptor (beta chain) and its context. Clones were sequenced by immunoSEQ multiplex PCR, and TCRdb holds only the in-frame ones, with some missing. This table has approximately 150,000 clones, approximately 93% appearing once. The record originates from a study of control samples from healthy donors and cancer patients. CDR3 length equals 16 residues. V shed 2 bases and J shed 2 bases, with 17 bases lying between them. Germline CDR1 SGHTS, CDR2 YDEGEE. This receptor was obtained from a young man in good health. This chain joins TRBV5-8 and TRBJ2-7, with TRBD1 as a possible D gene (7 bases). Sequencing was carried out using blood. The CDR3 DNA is TGTGCCAGCAGCTTTTCGGCGGGCAGGGGGGCCTACGAGCAGTACTTC. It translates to CASSFSAGRGAYEQYF.